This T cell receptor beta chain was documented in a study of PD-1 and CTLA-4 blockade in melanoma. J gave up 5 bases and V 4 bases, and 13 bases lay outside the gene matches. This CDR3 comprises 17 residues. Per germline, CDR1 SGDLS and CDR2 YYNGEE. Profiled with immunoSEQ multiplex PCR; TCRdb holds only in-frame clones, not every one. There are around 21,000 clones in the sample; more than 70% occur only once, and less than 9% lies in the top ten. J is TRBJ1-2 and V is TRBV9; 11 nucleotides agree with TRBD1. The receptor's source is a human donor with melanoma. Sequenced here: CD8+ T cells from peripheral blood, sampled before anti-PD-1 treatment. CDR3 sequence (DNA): TGTGCCAGCAGCCCAGGGACAGGGGGAGGGCAAAGATATGGCTACACCTTC. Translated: CASSPGTGGGQRYGYTF.